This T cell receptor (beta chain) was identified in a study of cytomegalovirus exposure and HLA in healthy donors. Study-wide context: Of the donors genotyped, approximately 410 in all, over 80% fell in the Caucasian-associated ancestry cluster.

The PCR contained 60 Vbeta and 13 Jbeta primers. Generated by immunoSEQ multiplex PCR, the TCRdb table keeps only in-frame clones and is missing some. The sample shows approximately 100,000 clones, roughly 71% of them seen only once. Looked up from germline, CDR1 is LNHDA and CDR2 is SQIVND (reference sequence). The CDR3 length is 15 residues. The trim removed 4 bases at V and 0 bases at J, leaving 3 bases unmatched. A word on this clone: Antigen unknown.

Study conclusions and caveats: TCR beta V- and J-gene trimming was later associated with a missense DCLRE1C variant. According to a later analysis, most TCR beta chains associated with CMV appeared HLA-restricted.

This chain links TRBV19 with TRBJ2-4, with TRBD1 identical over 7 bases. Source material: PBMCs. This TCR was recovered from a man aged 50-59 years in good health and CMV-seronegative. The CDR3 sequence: CASSTQGLAKNIQYF. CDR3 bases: TGTGCCAGTAGTACACAGGGGCTAGCCAAAAACATTCAGTACTTC.